This T cell receptor beta chain was sequenced for a study of blood T cell repertoires in COVID-19. Study-level information: COVID-19 samples from acute and convalescent phases originated in the United States, Italy and Spain. In each case, the material was cDNA or gDNA derived from T cells, B-cell-depleted T cells, or PBMCs.

Authors' processing steps: Reference gene primers were amplified, and this amplification served to estimate nucleated cell counts. Data came from immunoSEQ multiplex PCR; TCRdb stores just in-frame clones and leaves some out. The DNA gave D and trimming, while V, J and clone size come from that table. The sample holds about 40,000 clones, over 80% seen once. Looked up from germline, CDR1 is MNHEY and CDR2 is SVGAGI. CDR3 length: 14 amino acids. The ends were cut back, 7 bases at V and 4 bases at J, with 14 bases in the middle. This clonotype was sampled from a human donor in a cohort sampled during active COVID-19. Sequencing was carried out using peripheral blood. The J gene is TRBJ1-3, the V gene TRBV6-5; D remains unclear. The CDR3 sequence is CASKLWGAGNTIYF. The DNA of the CDR3 is TGTGCCAGCAAATTATGGGGAGCGGGAAACACCATATATTTT.